The sequence of this TCR beta chain was determined in a study of blood T cell repertoires in COVID-19. In the study overall: The origin of the acute and convalescent COVID-19 samples was the United States, Italy and Spain. From T cells, B-cell-depleted T cells, or PBMCs came the material, which was cDNA or gDNA.

CDR1 MGHDK and CDR2 SYGVNS come from the germline V gene. The CDR3 is 15 residues long. Trimming removed 2 bases at V and 3 bases at J, with 13 bases between. Per the original methods: Estimates of nucleated cell counts were drawn from the amplification of reference gene primers. TCRdb's copy holds only in-frame clones and misses some; the assay was immunoSEQ multiplex PCR. V and J calls and clone size follow that table, whereas D and trimming were derived from the DNA. This sample has about 69,000 clones; about 90% occur once, and the top ten carry 4% to 6.5%. The receptor was derived from a man aged 50 to 60 with acute or convalescent COVID-19. The source material was peripheral blood. This chain uses TRBV25-1 with TRBJ1-1; a weak D match, TRBD1 (5 bases). In nucleotides, the CDR3 is TGTGCCAGCAGTGAAGATATGGCAGGGTACACTGAAGCTTTCTTT. This gives the protein CASSEDMAGYTEAFF.